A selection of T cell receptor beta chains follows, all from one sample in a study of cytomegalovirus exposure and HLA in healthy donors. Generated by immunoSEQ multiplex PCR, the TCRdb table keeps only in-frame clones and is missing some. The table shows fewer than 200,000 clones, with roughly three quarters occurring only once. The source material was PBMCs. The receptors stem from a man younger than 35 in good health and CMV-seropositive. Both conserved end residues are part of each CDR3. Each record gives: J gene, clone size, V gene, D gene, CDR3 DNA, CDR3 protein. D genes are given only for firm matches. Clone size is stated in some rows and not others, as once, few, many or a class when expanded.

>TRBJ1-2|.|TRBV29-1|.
TGCAGCGTTGGGGTGGGGGGGGCTCACTATGGCTACACCTTC
CSVGVGGAHYGYTF
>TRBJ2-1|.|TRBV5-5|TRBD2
TGTGCCAGCAGCTCAAGGACTAGCTGGAATGAGCAGTTCTTC
CASSSRTSWNEQFF
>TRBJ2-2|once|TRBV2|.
TGTGCCAGCATCTCGAGGGACACCGGGGAGCTGTTTTTT
CASISRDTGELFF
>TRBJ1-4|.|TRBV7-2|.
TGTGCCAGCAGTCAGAATGGTATCACTAATGAAAAACTGTTTTTT
CASSQNGITNEKLFF
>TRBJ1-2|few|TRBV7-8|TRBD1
TGTGCCAGCAGCGATAGGGACAGCTATGGCTACACCTTC
CASSDRDSYGYTF
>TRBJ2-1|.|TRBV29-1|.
TGCAGTGGACGGGGGGCCCTGGGGAATGAGCAGTTCTTC
CSGRGALGNEQFF
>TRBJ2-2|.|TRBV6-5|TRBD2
TGTGCCAGCAGTTTAGGACCCAGCGGGAGGACCGGGGAGCTGTTTTTT
CASSLGPSGRTGELFF
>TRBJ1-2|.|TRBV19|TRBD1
TGTGCCAGTAGTCAGGCCGGGACAGGGATGCGCTATGGCTACACCTTC
CASSQAGTGMRYGYTF
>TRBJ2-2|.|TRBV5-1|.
TGCGCCAGCAGCCTCGACAGGGCGGGGACCGGGGAGCTGTTTTTT
CASSLDRAGTGELFF
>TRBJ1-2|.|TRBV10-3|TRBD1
TGTGCCATCAGTGAGTCAACAGGGGGAAACTATGGCTACACCTTC
CAISESTGGNYGYTF
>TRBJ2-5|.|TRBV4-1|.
TGCGCCAGCAGCCAAGATCCGAGTACCAAGAGTAAGACCCAGTACTTC
CASSQDPSTKSKTQYF
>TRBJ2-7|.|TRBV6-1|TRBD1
TGTGCCAGCAGGGACAGGACGTCGTCCGAGCAGTACTTC
CASRDRTSSEQYF
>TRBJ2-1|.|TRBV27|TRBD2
TGTGCCAGCAACCCGGGGGGGCTTGTTTACAATGAGCAGTTCTTC
CASNPGGLVYNEQFF
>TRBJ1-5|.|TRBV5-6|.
TGTGCCAGCAGCTTTAGCGGTGGGGTGAGGGGTAGTCAGCCCCAGCATTTT
CASSFSGGVRGSQPQHF
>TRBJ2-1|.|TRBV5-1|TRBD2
TGCGCCAGCAGCTCCGGGGGTCTAGCGGGATCCGATGAGCAGTTCTTC
CASSSGGLAGSDEQFF
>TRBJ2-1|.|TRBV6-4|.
TGTGCCAGCAGTAGATTTCAGGGTGGCAATGAGCAGTTCTTC
CASSRFQGGNEQFF
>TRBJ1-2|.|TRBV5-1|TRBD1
TGCGCCAGCAGCTTGAGTGAGGGGGCGCCGGATGGCTACACCTTC
CASSLSEGAPDGYTF
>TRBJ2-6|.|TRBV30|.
TGTGCCTGGAGTGTACTCGGCTCTGGGGCCAACGTCCTGACTTTC
CAWSVLGSGANVLTF
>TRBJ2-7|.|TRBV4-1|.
TGCGCCAGCAGCCAAGGGAAAAAGGGGGTCTCCTACGAGCAGTACTTC
CASSQGKKGVSYEQYF
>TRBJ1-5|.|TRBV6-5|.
TGTGCCAGCAGGCCCTACCAGGGCAATCAGCCCCAGCATTTT
CASRPYQGNQPQHF
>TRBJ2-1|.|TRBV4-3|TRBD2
TGCGCCAGCAGCCAAGTGGGCCAGGGCGGGGGGAACCCAGGTGAGCAGTTCTTC
CASSQVGQGGGNPGEQFF
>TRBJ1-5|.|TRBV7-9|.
TGTGCCAGCAGCTTTCCAGGGGTGGATCAGCCCCAGCATTTT
CASSFPGVDQPQHF
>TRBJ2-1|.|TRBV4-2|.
TGTGCCAGCAGCCCAAACAACAGGGACAATGAGCAGTTCTTC
CASSPNNRDNEQFF
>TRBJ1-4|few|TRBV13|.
TGTGCCAGCAGCTTAGGGGGGCCGGCTAATGAAAAACTGTTTTTT
CASSLGGPANEKLFF
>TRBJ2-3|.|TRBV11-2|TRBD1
TGTGCCAGCAGCTCGAGACAGGGAAGCACAGATACGCAGTATTTT
CASSSRQGSTDTQYF
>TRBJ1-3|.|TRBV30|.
TGTGCCTGGAGTAGACAGTCTGGAAACACCATATATTTT
CAWSRQSGNTIYF
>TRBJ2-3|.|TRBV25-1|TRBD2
TGTGCCAGCAGTGAAACTAGCGGGAGGGGGTCCAGCACAGATACGCAGTATTTT
CASSETSGRGSSTDTQYF
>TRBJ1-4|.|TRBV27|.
TGTGCCAGCAGTCCACGACTTGCAACTAATGAAAAACTGTTTTTT
CASSPRLATNEKLFF
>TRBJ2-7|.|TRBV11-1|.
TGTGCCAGCGGCCCGACATGGATTGGCGAGCAGTACTTC
CASGPTWIGEQYF
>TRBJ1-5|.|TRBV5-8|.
TGTGCCAGCAGCTTGGCCCAGGGCGTGGGGCGCAATCAGCCCCAGCATTTT
CASSLAQGVGRNQPQHF